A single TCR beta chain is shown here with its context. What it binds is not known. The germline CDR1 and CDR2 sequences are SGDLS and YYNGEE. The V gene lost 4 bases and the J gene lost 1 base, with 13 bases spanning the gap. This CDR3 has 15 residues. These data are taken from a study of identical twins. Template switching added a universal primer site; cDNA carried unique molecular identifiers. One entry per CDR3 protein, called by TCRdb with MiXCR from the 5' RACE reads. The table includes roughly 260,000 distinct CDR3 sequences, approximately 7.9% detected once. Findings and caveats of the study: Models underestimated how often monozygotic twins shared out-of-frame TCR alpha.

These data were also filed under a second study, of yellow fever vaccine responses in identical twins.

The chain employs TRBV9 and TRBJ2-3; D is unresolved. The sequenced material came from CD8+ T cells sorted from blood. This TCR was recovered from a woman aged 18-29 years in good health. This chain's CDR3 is CASSSEEWGTDTQYF. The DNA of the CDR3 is TGTGCCAGCAGCTCAGAGGAGTGGGGCACAGATACGCAGTATTTT.